Following are 4 T cell receptor beta chains from one sample sequenced in a study of blood T cells in healthy people across ages. Next came a second PCR, run for about 7 to 12 cycles, which used a sample-barcoded 5' primer along with a J-beta primer mix. TCRdb itself ran the 5' RACE reads through MiXCR, one entry per CDR3 protein. The table has 600,000 to 800,000 distinct CDR3 sequences, around 21% seen once. Source material: blood. The receptor set was obtained from a man aged 65-85 years in good health.

This clonotype turned up a few times. The chain is built from TRBV20-1 and TRBJ2-5, with 7 nucleotides matching TRBD1. The DNA end is more similar to TRBJ2-1, so the J call may be wrong. CDR1 DFQATT and CDR2 SNEGSKA come from the germline V gene (reference sequence). This CDR3 is built from 14 residues. CDR3 sequence reads: CSARRQGELNEQFF. CDR3 nucleotides: TGCAGTGCTAGAAGGCAGGGGGAGTTAAATGAGCAGTTCTTC.

The chain links TRBV5-1 to TRBJ1-2; weak D call: TRBD1 (6 bases). V shed 0 bases and J shed 4 bases, with 10 bases lying between them. Germline lookup yields CDR1 SGHRS and CDR2 YFSETQ. The CDR3 has 14 amino acids. This CDR3 is CASSLEGTSYGYTF. The DNA of the CDR3 is TGCGCCAGCAGCTTGGAAGGGACATCCTATGGCTACACCTTC.

The chain carries TRBV20-1 and TRBJ2-7; 7 bases match TRBD1. V shed 2 bases, J shed 0 bases, and the junction held 7 bases outside the gene matches. The CDR3 covers 15 residues. The germline gives CDR1 DFQATT, CDR2 SNEGSKA (reference sequence). In DNA, the CDR3 is TGCAGTGCTAGAAAGGGGGCCGCGCCCTCCTACGAGCAGTACTTC. Its translation: CSARKGAAPSYEQYF.

The sample holds a few counts of this clonotype. The chain joins TRBV5-1 to TRBJ2-2; D remains ambiguous. In germline, CDR1 is SGHRS, CDR2 YFSETQ. This CDR3 comprises 14 residues. The V end lost 4 bases, the J end lost 6 bases, and 13 bases lay between the germline ends. The CDR3 loop is CASSTGPPPGELFF. The CDR3, as DNA: TGCGCCAGCAGCACCGGACCACCCCCCGGGGAGCTGTTTTTT.